A single sample gave rise to the 21 T cell receptor beta chains below, sequenced in a study of T cells in women clearing cervical HPV infection (dated by TCRdb to the late 2010s). Libraries were made using the immunoSEQ multiplex PCR assay. Entries here come from immuneACCESS through TCRdb and include only in-frame sequences with V and J called. Some clones fail to appear in such tables; in the studies checked, an unresolved V gene covers under half of the shortfall, and the cause of the remainder is unknown. The table of this sample itemizes tens of thousands of clones. The top ten clonotypes cover less than 9% of the sample. The specimen sequenced was blood buffy coat. All receptors derive from a woman aged 18 to 75 with a cervical HPV16 infection that either progressed to CIN3+ or cleared (not recorded which).

For this clone: The sequence runs out 3 residues before the end of the CDR3; the remainder is reconstructed from the germline J gene. This rearrangement joins TRBV19 to TRBJ1-1; TRBD1 aligns across 9 bases. V lost 5 bases, J lost 4 bases, and 5 bases stayed unmatched. The CDR3 consists of 14 residues. Germline assignment: CDR1 LNHDA and CDR2 SQIVND (reference sequence). CDR3 DNA (partial): TGTGCCAGTAGTGGATGGACAGGGGCCACTGAA. Translated: CASSGWTGATE. Given in full, the CDR3 is CASSGWTGATEAFF.

Regarding this clone: The CDR3 is cut off 3 residues early in the read; its end comes from the germline J gene. The rearrangement links TRBV20-1 to TRBJ1-6; tentative D call: TRBD1 (5 bases). The CDR3 is 15 amino acids. Germline V gene data show CDR1 as DFQATT and CDR2 as SNEGSKA (reference sequence). V was clipped by 0 bases and J by 7 bases, with 13 bases between them. The sequenced CDR3 bases are TGCAGTGCTAGAGATGGGGGGGTGGCGAATTCACCC. It codes for CSARDGGVANSP. The entire CDR3 is CSARDGGVANSPLHF.

Of note for this clone: With the read ending 3 residues before the CDR3 end, the germline J gene is used to fill in that end. The rearrangement links TRBV18 to TRBJ2-4, with TRBD1 as a possible D gene (5 bases). This CDR3 region has 13 residues. The germline V gene encodes CDR1 KGHSH and CDR2 LQKENI. The covered CDR3 bases are TGTGCCAGCTCACAAGACAGTGACCCTGGT. Its translation: CASSQDSDPG. The entire CDR3 sequence reads CASSQDSDPGQYF.

Of note for this clone: The read halts 3 residues ahead of the CDR3 end, with the missing end drawn from the germline J gene. The chain links TRBV20-1 to TRBJ2-5, with 7 nucleotides matching TRBD2. The CDR3 runs 13 residues. Unmatched junction bases numbered 8, after V lost 3 bases and J lost 7 bases. Germline V gene sequence: CDR1 DFQATT, CDR2 SNEGSKA (reference sequence). The CDR3 region is CSASKGGEVTQYF. The DNA read from the CDR3 is TGCAGTGCTAGTAAGGGAGGGGAGGTGACC.

A note on this clone: The read ends 3 residues early relative to the CDR3; the germline J gene fills the gap. This chain connects TRBV20-1 to TRBJ2-1; 8 bases map to TRBD1. The CDR3 loop spans 16 amino acids. The V gene's germline CDR1 is DFQATT and CDR2 SNEGSKA (reference sequence). Losses at the gene ends were 0 bases for V and 9 bases for J; bases not matched to a gene: 13. The CDR3 sequence: CSARDQRTGRTGEQFF. The DNA read from the CDR3 is TGCAGTGCTAGAGATCAGCGGACAGGGCGAACGGGTGAG.

About this clone itself: The read ends 3 residues shy of where the CDR3 ends; the end is completed using the germline J gene. The rearrangement joins TRBV10-1 to TRBJ1-5; no reliable D call. V gave up 8 bases and J gave up 3 bases, with 23 bases separating them. Germline loops: CDR1 WNHNN, CDR2 SYGVQD (reference sequence). CDR3 size: 17 residues. CDR3 region: CASRSCTTRGFNQPQHF. CDR3 DNA, as far as it was read: TGCGCCAGCCGCTCATGCACCACCAGAGGGTTCAATCAGCCC.

On this clone itself: The read is 3 residues too short to cover the CDR3 end, so that end is filled in from the germline J gene. The chain employs TRBV10-1 and TRBJ2-2, with 8 bases that match TRBD1. The CDR3 length is 14 residues. The germline V gene has CDR1 WNHNN and CDR2 SYGVQD (reference sequence). The DNA read from the CDR3 is TGCGCCACGCAAGACGTGACAGGGGATTCACCG. Protein product: CATQDVTGDSP. The full CDR3 protein is CATQDVTGDSPLFF.

A word on this clone: Read coverage stops 3 residues before the CDR3 terminus; the germline J gene supplies the remainder. This chain connects TRBV20-1 to TRBJ2-1; D unresolved. Trimming took off 6 bases at V and 2 bases at J, with 11 bases between the two ends. Germline V gene lookup returns CDR1 DFQATT and CDR2 SNEGSKA (reference sequence). This CDR3 comprises 13 residues. CDR3 loop: CSAPTSAYNEQFF. Incomplete CDR3 DNA: TGCAGTGCCCCTACCTCCGCCTACAATGAG.

In regard to this clone: The observed sequence ends 3 residues before the CDR3 terminus, with the missing tail filled in from the germline J gene. The chain is built from TRBV11-2 and TRBJ2-7; 8 bases line up with TRBD1. Losses at the gene ends were 0 bases for V and 4 bases for J; bases not matched to a gene: 2. Germline CDR1 SGHAT, CDR2 FQNNGV. The CDR3 covers 14 residues. CDR3 DNA (partial): TGTGCCAGCAGCTTAGACAGGGGGCGATACGAG. Translating gives CASSLDRGRYE. The whole CDR3 region reads CASSLDRGRYEQYF.

As to this clone: The read ends 3 residues shy of where the CDR3 ends; the end is completed using the germline J gene. The rearrangement links TRBV7-2 to TRBJ1-2; 7 bases map to TRBD1. This CDR3 contains 14 residues. Germline CDR1 reads SGHTA; CDR2 reads FQGNSA. The CDR3 loop is CASSDQGQKGDYTF. CDR3 DNA, as far as it was read: TGTGCCAGCAGCGACCAGGGACAGAAAGGCGAC.

On this clone itself: Read coverage stops 3 residues before the CDR3 terminus; the germline J gene supplies the remainder. This chain links TRBV6-2 or TRBV6-3 with TRBJ2-7; the match to TRBD1 covers 9 bases. Germline V lookup: CDR1 MNHEY, CDR2 SVGEGT. The length of the CDR3 is 16 residues. Trimming cost V 7 bases and J 2 bases; bases outside gene matches: 12. The sequenced part of the CDR3 DNA is TGTGCCAGCACGGACCCGGGACAGGGAGTTCCCTACGAG. It encodes CASTDPGQGVPYE. The CDR3 reads in full as CASTDPGQGVPYEQYF.

The CDR3: CASSLQGLNEKLFF. The sequenced part of the CDR3 DNA is TGTGCCAGTAGTCTACAGGGCCTAAATGAAAAA. The chain links TRBV19 to TRBJ1-4, with D possibly TRBD1 on 6 matching bases. The read ends 3 residues early relative to the CDR3; the germline J gene fills the gap. Germline V gene lookup returns CDR1 LNHDA and CDR2 SQIVND (reference sequence). There are 14 residues in the CDR3. The V end lost 5 bases, the J end lost 5 bases, and 12 bases lay between the germline ends.

Details on this clone: The CDR3 end falls 3 residues outside the read, so it is completed with the germline J gene. The chain recombines TRBV7-8 with TRBJ2-1; 9 positions match TRBD1. Trimming at V came to 6 bases and at J to 7 bases, leaving 10 bases not matched to a gene. CDR3 size: 15 residues. The germline gives CDR1 SGHVS, CDR2 FQNEAQ. The covered CDR3 bases are TGTGCCAGCAGACGAACAGGGGGCCTTGGAAATGAG. Translation gives CASRRTGGLGNE. The CDR3 in full is CASRRTGGLGNEQFF.

Regarding this clone: The CDR3 extends 3 residues past the end of the read, so its final part is completed from the germline J gene. The chain couples TRBV30 to TRBJ1-6; D possibly corresponds to TRBD1 (5 bases). Between the trimmed V and J ends, which lost 1 base and 4 bases, there was a span of 14 bases. In germline, CDR1 is GTSNPN, CDR2 SVGIG (reference sequence). The CDR3 consists of 16 residues. The CDR3 bases that were read are TGTGCCTGGAGTGCCCGAGGGGAAGGATATAATTCACCC. As protein: CAWSARGEGYNSP. The CDR3 in full is CAWSARGEGYNSPLHF. Combining the CDR3 with reference TRBV30 and TRBJ1-6 gives the whole variable domain SQTIHQWPATLVQPVGSPLSLECTVEGTSNPNLYWYRQAAGRGLQLLFYSVGIGQISSEVPQNLSASRPQDRQFILSSKKLLLSDSGFYLCAWSARGEGYNSPLHFGNGTRLTVT.

As concerns this clone: With the read ending 3 residues before the CDR3 end, the germline J gene is used to fill in that end. The rearrangement links TRBV28 to TRBJ2-4; TRBD1 might be the D (6 bases). V was cut by 3 bases and J by 9 bases, with 12 bases left in between. Germline CDR1 is MDHEN and CDR2 is SYDVKM. This CDR3 spans 13 amino acids. CDR3: CASSFPGVGIQYF. Partial CDR3 DNA: TGTGCCAGCAGTTTTCCAGGGGTCGGCATT.

CDR3 residues: CASSQDWGRVDSPLHF. The CDR3 bases that were read are TGTGCCAGCAGCCAAGATTGGGGGCGAGTCGATTCACCC. The rearrangement joins TRBV3-1 (or the pseudogene TRBV3-2) to TRBJ1-6, with a tentative D call TRBD1 (6 bases). The read falls 3 residues short of the CDR3 end, and the missing part is taken from the germline J gene. This CDR3 has 16 residues. V gave up 0 bases and J gave up 8 bases, with 14 bases separating them. Germline values: CDR1 LGHDT, CDR2 YNNKEL (reference sequence).

Regarding this clone: The sequenced fragment ends 3 residues before the CDR3 boundary, so the rest is inferred from the germline J gene. This chain uses TRBV19 with TRBJ2-4; maybe TRBD1 (5 bases). Germline assignment: CDR1 LNHDA and CDR2 SQIVND (reference sequence). The CDR3 spans 15 residues. Incomplete CDR3 DNA: TGTGCCAGTAGTATAAGGGGTAGGGCTAACTATGGT. Translation: CASSIRGRANYG. The whole CDR3 region reads CASSIRGRANYGQYF.

As concerns this clone: The read gets to within 3 residues of the CDR3 end, and the germline J gene fills in the rest. The rearrangement joins TRBV6-2 or TRBV6-3 to TRBJ2-2; no definite D call. The germline V gene has CDR1 MNHEY and CDR2 SVGEGT. The CDR3 is 14 amino acids. The DNA read from the CDR3 is TGTGCCAGCAGTTACCTCCGGGTCTCTGACTCG. It translates to CASSYLRVSDS. The complete CDR3 sequence is CASSYLRVSDSLFF.

To note about this clone: The CDR3 end falls 3 residues outside the read, so it is completed with the germline J gene. This rearrangement joins TRBV18 to TRBJ2-4; tentatively, D is TRBD1 (6 bases). This CDR3 region has 14 residues. Germline CDR1 and CDR2: KGHSH and LQKENI. Trimming removed 2 bases from V and 4 bases from J, with 9 bases in between. CDR3 residues: CASSPNQGKNIQYF. Incomplete CDR3 DNA: TGTGCCAGCTCACCAAACCAGGGGAAAAACATT.

As regards this clone: The missing CDR3 end, 3 residues past where the read stops, is filled in from the germline J gene. The chain recombines TRBV12-3 or TRBV12-4 with TRBJ1-1; D gene unclear. The CDR3 totals 10 residues. CDR3 bases read: TGTGCCAGCAGTCTGACAGAA. Encoded protein: CASSLTE. The full CDR3 protein reads CASSLTEAFF.

Concerning this clone: The sequenced fragment ends 3 residues before the CDR3 boundary, so the rest is inferred from the germline J gene. The J gene is TRBJ2-2, the V gene TRBV9; D call uncertain. Germline values: CDR1 SGDLS, CDR2 YYNGEE. The CDR3 loop spans 16 amino acids. Trimming removed 0 bases from V and 5 bases from J, with 14 bases in between. The part of the CDR3 DNA that was read is TGTGCCAGCAGCGTAGGGCTAGTGGCTGAAACCGGGGAG. The encoded protein is CASSVGLVAETGE. The CDR3 in full is CASSVGLVAETGELFF.